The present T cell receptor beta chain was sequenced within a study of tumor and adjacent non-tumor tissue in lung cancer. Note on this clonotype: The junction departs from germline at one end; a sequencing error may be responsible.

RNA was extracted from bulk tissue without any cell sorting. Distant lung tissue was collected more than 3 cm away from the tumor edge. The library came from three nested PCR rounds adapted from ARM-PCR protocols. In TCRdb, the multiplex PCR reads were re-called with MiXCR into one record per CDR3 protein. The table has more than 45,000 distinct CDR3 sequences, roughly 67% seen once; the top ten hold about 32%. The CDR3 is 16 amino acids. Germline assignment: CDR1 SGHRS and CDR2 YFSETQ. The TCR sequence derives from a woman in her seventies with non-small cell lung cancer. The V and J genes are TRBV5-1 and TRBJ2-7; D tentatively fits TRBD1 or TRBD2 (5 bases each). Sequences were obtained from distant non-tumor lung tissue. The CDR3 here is CASSLGDGTAPYEQYF. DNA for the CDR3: TGCGCCAGCAGCTTGGGCGACGGGACGGCGCCCTACGAGCAGTATTTC.